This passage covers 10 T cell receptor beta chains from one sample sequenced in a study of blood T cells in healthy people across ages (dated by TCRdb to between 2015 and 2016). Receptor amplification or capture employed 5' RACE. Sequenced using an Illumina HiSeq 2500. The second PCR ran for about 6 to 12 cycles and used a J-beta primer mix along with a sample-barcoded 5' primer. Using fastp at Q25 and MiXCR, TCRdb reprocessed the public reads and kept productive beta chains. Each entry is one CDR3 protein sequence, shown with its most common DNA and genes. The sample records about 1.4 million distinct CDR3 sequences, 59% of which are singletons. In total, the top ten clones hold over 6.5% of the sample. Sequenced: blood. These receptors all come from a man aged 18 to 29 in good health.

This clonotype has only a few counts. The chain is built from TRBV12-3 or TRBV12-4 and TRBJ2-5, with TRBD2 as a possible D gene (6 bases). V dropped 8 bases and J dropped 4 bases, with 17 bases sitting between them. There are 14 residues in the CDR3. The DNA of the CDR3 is TGTGCCAGCCAGCGGGCCCGAAACTCAGAGACCCAGTACTTC. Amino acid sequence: CASQRARNSETQYF.

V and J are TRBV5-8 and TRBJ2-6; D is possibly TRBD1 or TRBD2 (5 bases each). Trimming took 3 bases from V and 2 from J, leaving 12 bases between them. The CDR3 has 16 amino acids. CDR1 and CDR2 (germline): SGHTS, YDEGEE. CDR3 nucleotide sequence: TGTGCCAGCAGCTACTTCGGGGCGCCTGGGGCCAACGTCCTGACTTTC. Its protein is CASSYFGAPGANVLTF.

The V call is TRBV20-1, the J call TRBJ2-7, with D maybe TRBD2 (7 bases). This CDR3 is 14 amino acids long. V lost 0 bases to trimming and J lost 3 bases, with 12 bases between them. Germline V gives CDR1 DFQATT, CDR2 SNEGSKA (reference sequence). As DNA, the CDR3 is TGCAGTGCTAGAGAAGGGGGGGCGGGCTACGAGCAGTACTTC. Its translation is CSAREGGAGYEQYF.

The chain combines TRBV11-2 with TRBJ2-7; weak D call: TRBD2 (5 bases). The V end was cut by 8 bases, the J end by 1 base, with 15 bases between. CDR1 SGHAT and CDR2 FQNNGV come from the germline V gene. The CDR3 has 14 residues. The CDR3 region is CASSKRAGSYEQYF. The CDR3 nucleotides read TGTGCCAGCTCAAAGAGGGCAGGTTCCTACGAGCAGTACTTC.

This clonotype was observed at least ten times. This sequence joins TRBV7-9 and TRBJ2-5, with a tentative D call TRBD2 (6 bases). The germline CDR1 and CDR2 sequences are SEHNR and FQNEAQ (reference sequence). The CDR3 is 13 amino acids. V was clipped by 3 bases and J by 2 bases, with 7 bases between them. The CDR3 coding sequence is TGTGCCAGCAGCTTTGGGGGGCAAGAGACCCAGTACTTC. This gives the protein CASSFGGQETQYF. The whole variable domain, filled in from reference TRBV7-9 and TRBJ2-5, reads DTGVSQNPRHKITKRGQNVTFRCDPISEHNRLYWYRQTLGQGPEFLTYFQNEAQLEKSRLLSDRFSAERPKGSFSTLEIQRTEQGDSAMYLCASSFGGQETQYFGPGTRLLVL.

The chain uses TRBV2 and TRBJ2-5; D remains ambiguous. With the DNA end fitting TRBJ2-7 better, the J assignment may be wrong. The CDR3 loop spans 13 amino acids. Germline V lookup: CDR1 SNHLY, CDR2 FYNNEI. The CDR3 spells CASSEALNGEQYF. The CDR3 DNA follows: TGTGCCAGCAGTGAAGCGCTTAATGGCGAGCAGTACTTC.

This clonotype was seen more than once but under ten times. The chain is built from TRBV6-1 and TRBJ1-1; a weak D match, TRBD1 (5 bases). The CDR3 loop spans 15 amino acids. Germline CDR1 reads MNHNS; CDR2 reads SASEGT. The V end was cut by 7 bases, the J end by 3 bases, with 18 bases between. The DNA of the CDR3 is TGTGCCAGCATTCGAACCCCGGGGACGGACACTGAAGCTTTCTTT. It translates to CASIRTPGTDTEAFF.

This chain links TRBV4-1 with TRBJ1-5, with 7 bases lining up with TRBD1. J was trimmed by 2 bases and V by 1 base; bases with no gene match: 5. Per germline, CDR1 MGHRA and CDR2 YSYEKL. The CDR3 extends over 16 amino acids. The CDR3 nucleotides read TGCGCCAGCAGCCAAGGGGCTGGACAGGGCAATCAGCCCCAGCATTTT. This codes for CASSQGAGQGNQPQHF.

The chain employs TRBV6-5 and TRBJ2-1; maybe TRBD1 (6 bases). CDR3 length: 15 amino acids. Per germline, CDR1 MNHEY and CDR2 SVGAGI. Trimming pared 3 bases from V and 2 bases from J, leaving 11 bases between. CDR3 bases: TGTGCCAGCAGTTATTACCAGGGGACCTACAATGAGCAGTTCTTC. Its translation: CASSYYQGTYNEQFF.

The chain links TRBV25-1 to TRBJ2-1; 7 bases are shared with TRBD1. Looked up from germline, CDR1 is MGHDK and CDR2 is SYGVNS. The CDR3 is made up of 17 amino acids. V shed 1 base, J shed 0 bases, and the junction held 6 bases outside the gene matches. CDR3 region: CASSEWVGDSSYNEQFF. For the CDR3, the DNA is TGTGCCAGCAGTGAATGGGTCGGGGACAGCTCCTACAATGAGCAGTTCTTC.